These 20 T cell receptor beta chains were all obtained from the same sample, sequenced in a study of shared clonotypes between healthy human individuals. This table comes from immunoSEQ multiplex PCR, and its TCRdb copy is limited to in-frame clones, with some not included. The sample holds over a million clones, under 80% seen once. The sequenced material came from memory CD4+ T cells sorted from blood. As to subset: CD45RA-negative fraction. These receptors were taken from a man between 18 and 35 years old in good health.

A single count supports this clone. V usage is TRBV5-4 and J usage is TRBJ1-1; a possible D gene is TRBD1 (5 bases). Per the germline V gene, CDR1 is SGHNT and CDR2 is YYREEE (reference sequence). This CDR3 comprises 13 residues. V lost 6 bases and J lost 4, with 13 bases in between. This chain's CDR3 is CASIRDKGTEAFF. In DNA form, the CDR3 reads TGTGCCAGCATCAGGGATAAGGGCACTGAAGCTTTCTTT.

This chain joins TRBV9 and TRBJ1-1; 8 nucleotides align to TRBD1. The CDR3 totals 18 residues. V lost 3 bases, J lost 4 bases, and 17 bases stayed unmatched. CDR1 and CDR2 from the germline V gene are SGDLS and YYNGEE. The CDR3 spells CASSAGGSGTGGSTEAFF. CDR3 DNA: TGTGCCAGCAGCGCGGGAGGCTCCGGGACAGGAGGGTCCACTGAAGCTTTCTTT.

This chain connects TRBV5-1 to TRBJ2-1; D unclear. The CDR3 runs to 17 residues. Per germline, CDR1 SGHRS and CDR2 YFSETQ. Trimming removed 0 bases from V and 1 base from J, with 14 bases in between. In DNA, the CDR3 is TGCGCCAGCAGCTTGGTTCCCTTGGATGTATCCTACAATGAGCAGTTCTTC. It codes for CASSLVPLDVSYNEQFF. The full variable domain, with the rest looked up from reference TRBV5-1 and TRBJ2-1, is KAGVTQTPRYLIKTRGQQVTLSCSPISGHRSVSWYQQTPGQGLQFLFEYFSETQRNKGNFPGRFSGRQFSNSRSEMNVSTLELGDSALYLCASSLVPLDVSYNEQFFGPGTRLTVL.

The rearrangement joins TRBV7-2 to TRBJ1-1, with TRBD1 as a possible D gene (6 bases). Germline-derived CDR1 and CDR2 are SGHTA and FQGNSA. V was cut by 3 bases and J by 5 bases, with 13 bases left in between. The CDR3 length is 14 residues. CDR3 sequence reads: CASSFNRAGTEAFF. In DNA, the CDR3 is TGTGCCAGCAGCTTTAACAGGGCTGGGACTGAAGCTTTCTTT.

CDR3 bases: TGTGCCAGCAGCTCCGACAGGCGGACTGAAGCTTTCTTT. It encodes CASSSDRRTEAFF. The chain employs TRBV5-4 and TRBJ1-1; the D gene is possibly TRBD1 (6 bases). The V gene's germline CDR1 is SGHNT and CDR2 YYREEE (reference sequence). With 3 bases removed from V and 5 bases from J, the gap between germline ends came to 11 bases. The CDR3 has 13 residues. The full variable domain, completed using reference TRBV5-4 and TRBJ1-1, is ETGVTQSPTHLIKTRGQQVTLRCSSQSGHNTVSWYQQALGQGPQFIFQYYREEENGRGNFPPRFSGLQFPNYSSELNVNALELDDSALYLCASSSDRRTEAFFGQGTRLTVV.

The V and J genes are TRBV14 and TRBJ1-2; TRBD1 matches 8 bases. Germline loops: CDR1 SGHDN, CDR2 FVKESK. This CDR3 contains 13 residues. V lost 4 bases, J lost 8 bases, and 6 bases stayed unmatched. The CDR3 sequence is CASSPGQGWGYTF. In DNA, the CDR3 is TGTGCCAGCAGCCCAGGACAGGGTTGGGGCTACACCTTC.

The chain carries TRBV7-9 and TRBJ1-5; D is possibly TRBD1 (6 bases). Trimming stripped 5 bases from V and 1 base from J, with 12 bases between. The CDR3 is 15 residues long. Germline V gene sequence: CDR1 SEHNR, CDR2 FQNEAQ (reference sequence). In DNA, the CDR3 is TGTGCCAGCAGCGGGGGGACAAGCAGCAATCAGCCCCAGCATTTT. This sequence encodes CASSGGTSSNQPQHF. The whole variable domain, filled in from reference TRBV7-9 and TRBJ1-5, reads DTGVSQNPRHKITKRGQNVTFRCDPISEHNRLYWYRQTLGQGPEFLTYFQNEAQLEKSRLLSDRFSAERPKGSFSTLEIQRTEQGDSAMYLCASSGGTSSNQPQHFGDGTRLSIL.

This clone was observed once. CDR3 in amino acids: CSVEWSASTEAFF. The CDR3 nucleotides are TGCAGCGTTGAATGGTCGGCAAGCACTGAAGCTTTCTTT. The genes are TRBV29-1 and TRBJ1-1; D remains unclear. The length of the CDR3 is 13 residues. Germline assignment: CDR1 SQVTM and CDR2 ANQGSEA. Trimming took off 2 bases at V and 4 bases at J, with 11 bases between the two ends.

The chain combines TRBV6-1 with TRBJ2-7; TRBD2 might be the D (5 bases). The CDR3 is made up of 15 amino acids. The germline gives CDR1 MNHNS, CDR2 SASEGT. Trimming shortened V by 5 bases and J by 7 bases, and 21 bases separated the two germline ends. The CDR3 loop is CASSIASLFGEEQYF. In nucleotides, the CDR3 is TGTGCCAGCAGTATTGCGTCCCTATTCGGGGAAGAGCAGTACTTC.

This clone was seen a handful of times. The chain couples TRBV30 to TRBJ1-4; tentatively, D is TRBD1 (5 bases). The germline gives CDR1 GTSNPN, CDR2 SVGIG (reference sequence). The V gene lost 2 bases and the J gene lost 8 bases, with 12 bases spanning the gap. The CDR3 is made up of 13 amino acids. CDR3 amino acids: CAWSSQGREKLFF. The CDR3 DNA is TGTGCCTGGAGTTCCCAGGGAAGAGAAAAACTGTTTTTT.

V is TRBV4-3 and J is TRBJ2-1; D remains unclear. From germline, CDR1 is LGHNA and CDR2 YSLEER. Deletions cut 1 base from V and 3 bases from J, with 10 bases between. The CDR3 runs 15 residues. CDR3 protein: CASSQGLALYNEQFF. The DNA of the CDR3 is TGCGCCAGCAGCCAAGGACTGGCTCTCTACAATGAGCAGTTCTTC.

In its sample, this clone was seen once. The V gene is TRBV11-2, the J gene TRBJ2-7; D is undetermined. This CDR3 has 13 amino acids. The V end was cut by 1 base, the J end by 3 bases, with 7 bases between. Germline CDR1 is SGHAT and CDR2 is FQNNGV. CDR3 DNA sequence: TGTGCCAGCAGCTTAGGTAGGATCTACGAGCAGTACTTC. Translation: CASSLGRIYEQYF.

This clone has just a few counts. The CDR3 nucleotides read TGTGCCAGCAGCGTAACGCCCAATTCTAACTATGGCTACACCTTC. This codes for CASSVTPNSNYGYTF. The gene calls are TRBV9 and TRBJ1-2; D call uncertain. The CDR3 sequence is 15 residues long. Trimming took off 1 base at V and 0 bases at J, with 10 bases between the two ends. The germline CDR1 and CDR2 sequences are SGDLS and YYNGEE.

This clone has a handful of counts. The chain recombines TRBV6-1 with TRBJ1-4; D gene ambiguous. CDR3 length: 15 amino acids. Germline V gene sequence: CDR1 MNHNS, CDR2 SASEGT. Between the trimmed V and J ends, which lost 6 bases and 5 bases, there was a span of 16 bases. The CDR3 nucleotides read TGTGCCAGCAGGATGAAGGTGTTGGGGAATGAAAAACTGTTTTTT. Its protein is CASRMKVLGNEKLFF.

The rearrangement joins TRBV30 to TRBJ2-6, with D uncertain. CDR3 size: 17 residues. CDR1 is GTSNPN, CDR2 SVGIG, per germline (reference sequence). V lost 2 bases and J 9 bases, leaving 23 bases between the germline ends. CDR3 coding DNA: TGTGCCTGGAGTCCTAGACCTCAAAGACCCACCAACAACGTCCTGACTTTC. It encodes CAWSPRPQRPTNNVLTF.

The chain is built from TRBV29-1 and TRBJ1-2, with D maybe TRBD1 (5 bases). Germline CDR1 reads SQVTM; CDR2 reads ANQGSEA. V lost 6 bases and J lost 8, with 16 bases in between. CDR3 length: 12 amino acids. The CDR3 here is CSVRDGGRGYTF. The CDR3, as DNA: TGCAGCGTCCGAGACGGGGGACGGGGCTACACCTTC.

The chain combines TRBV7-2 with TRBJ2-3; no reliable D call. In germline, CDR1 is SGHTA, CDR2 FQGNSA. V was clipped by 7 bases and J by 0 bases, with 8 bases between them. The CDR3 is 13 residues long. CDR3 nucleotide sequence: TGTGCCAGCACCCACGCCAGCACAGATACGCAGTATTTT. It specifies CASTHASTDTQYF.

For the CDR3, the DNA is TGTGCCAGTAGTATAGGATACAAGGACAGAAAACAGCGGAAAAACATTCAGTACTTC. Encoded protein: CASSIGYKDRKQRKNIQYF. The chain links TRBV19 to TRBJ2-4; tentatively, D is TRBD1 (6 bases). The germline V gene encodes CDR1 LNHDA and CDR2 SQIVND (reference sequence). Trimming stripped 1 base from V and 4 bases from J, with 23 bases between. This CDR3 has 19 amino acids.

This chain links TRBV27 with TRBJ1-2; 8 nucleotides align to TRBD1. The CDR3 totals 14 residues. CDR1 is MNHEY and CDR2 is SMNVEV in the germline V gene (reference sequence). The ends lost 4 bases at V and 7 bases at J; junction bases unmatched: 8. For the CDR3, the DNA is TGTGCCAGCAGTTCGACAGGGGAAGTCGCTGGCTACACCTTC. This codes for CASSSTGEVAGYTF.

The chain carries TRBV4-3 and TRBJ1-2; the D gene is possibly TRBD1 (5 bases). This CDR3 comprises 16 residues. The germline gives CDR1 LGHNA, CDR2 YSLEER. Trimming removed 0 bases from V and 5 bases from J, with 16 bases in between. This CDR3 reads CASSQEGVGARYGYTF. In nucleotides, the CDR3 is TGCGCCAGCAGCCAAGAAGGGGTCGGGGCGCGGTATGGCTACACCTTC.